Shown below are 12 T cell receptor beta chains from a single sample sequenced in a study of blood T cells in healthy people across ages. Combining a sample-barcoded 5' primer with a J-beta primer mix, a second PCR ran for 7 to 11 cycles. TCRdb re-analysed the 5' RACE reads in MiXCR, keeping a single row per CDR3 protein. The data hold roughly 1.7 million distinct CDR3 sequences, with around 36% observed a single time. Sequencing was performed on blood. These receptor sequences come from a woman aged 25 to 39 in good health.

This clonotype was seen only a few times. The junction shows a germline mismatch at one end, possibly a read error. The J gene is TRBJ2-1, the V gene TRBV28, with 7 bases fitting TRBD2. CDR1 MDHEN and CDR2 SYDVKM come from the germline V gene. The CDR3 contains 12 residues. The CDR3 DNA sequence: TGTGTCAGCAGGTTGACTAGCCTCGAGCAGTTCTTC. It encodes CVSRLTSLEQFF. Together with reference TRBV28 and TRBJ2-1, the CDR3 gives the full variable domain: DVKVTQSSRYLVKRTGEKVFLECVQDMDHENMFWYRQDPGLGLRLIYFSYDVKMKEKGDIPEGYSVSREKKERFSLILESASTNQTSMYLCVSRLTSLEQFFGPGTRLTVL.

In this sample, this clonotype turned up a few times. The CDR3 coding sequence is TGTGCCAGCAGGAACCAGGGAGTAACAGATACGCAGTATTTT. It encodes CASRNQGVTDTQYF. This chain connects TRBV6-1 to TRBJ2-3; TRBD1 or TRBD2 may be the D gene (5 bases each). This CDR3 comprises 14 residues. Between the trimmed V and J ends, which lost 6 bases and 3 bases, there was a span of 13 bases. Germline V gene sequence: CDR1 MNHNS, CDR2 SASEGT.

The rearrangement joins TRBV6-1 to TRBJ1-6; D gene ambiguous. Germline loops: CDR1 MNHNS, CDR2 SASEGT. CDR3 length: 13 amino acids. V lost 7 bases and J 9 bases, leaving 13 bases between the germline ends. The CDR3 DNA follows: TGTGCCAGCACCGGTTATAATGGTTCACCCCTCCACTTT. Its translation: CASTGYNGSPLHF.

The rearrangement uses TRBV29-1 and TRBJ2-1; 10 bases map to TRBD1. Trimming cost V 7 bases and J 3 bases; bases outside gene matches: 9. Germline V gene lookup returns CDR1 SQVTM and CDR2 ANQGSEA. This CDR3 region has 15 residues. CDR3 sequence (DNA): TGCAGCGGGACAGGGGGTGAGGGACTCTACAATGAGCAGTTCTTC. Amino acids: CSGTGGEGLYNEQFF.

Concerning this clonotype: A much more abundant neighbour one base away suggests this may be a read error. The gene calls are TRBV7-2 and TRBJ2-1, with D maybe TRBD2 (5 bases). The CDR3 totals 13 residues. The germline V gene encodes CDR1 SGHTA and CDR2 FQGNSA. The V end lost 7 bases, the J end lost 2 bases, and 9 bases lay between the germline ends. For the CDR3, the DNA is TGTGCCAGCAACTCCGGGGCCTACAATGAGCAGTTCTTC. Amino acid sequence: CASNSGAYNEQFF.

This clonotype was counted only a few times. The rearrangement uses TRBV7-3 and TRBJ2-1; the match to TRBD2 covers 15 bases. The CDR3 has 16 amino acids. CDR1 is SGHTA and CDR2 is FQGTGA in the germline V gene. The CDR3 DNA reads as TGTAGCAGCGAAACGGGACTAGCGGGAGGACACAATGAGCAGTTCTTC. Translated, it gives CSSETGLAGGHNEQFF.

V gene TRBV7-6 combines with J gene TRBJ2-7; 8 bases agree with TRBD1. Germline CDR1 reads SGHVS; CDR2 reads FNYEAQ. V lost 0 bases and J lost 5; bases outside the gene matches: 12. The CDR3 has 17 amino acids. Written as DNA, the CDR3 is TGTGCCAGCAGCTTAGCCCAAGGACAGGGCGGCTGGAACGAGCAGTACTTC. As protein: CASSLAQGQGGWNEQYF.

This clonotype has just a few counts. Here the CDR3 reads CASSYGVGMNTEAFF. The CDR3 DNA follows: TGTGCCAGCAGTTACGGGGTGGGGATGAACACTGAAGCTTTCTTT. The V and J genes are TRBV6-5 and TRBJ1-1; D is uncertain. The CDR3 loop spans 15 amino acids. The V end lost 2 bases, the J end lost 0 bases, and 10 bases lay between the germline ends. Germline assignment: CDR1 MNHEY and CDR2 SVGAGI.

CDR3 sequence (DNA): TGCAGTGCTCAACAGGGGAAGGGCTATGGCTACACCTTC. This gives the protein CSAQQGKGYGYTF. The V and J genes are TRBV20-1 and TRBJ1-2; TRBD1 matches at 7 bases. The CDR3 length is 13 residues. Per germline, CDR1 DFQATT and CDR2 SNEGSKA (reference sequence). The V segment lost 5 bases and the J segment 4 bases; nucleotides outside the gene matches: 7.

This clonotype was counted between two and nine times. The V and J genes are TRBV10-1 and TRBJ1-2, with 7 nucleotides matching TRBD1. The V gene end was trimmed by 6 bases and the J gene end by 4 bases; junction bases not matched to a gene: 20. Germline CDR1 WNHNN, CDR2 SYGVQD (reference sequence). This CDR3 has 18 amino acids. The CDR3 spells CASRRYQTGWRKTYGYTF. In DNA form, the CDR3 reads TGCGCCAGCAGAAGATACCAGACAGGGTGGAGGAAGACCTATGGCTACACCTTC.

This clonotype was recorded at least ten times. This rearrangement joins TRBV7-2 to TRBJ2-7; D not resolved. Germline V gene sequence: CDR1 SGHTA, CDR2 FQGNSA. The CDR3 is 11 amino acids. With 5 bases removed from V and 2 bases from J, the gap between germline ends came to 4 bases. The CDR3 region is CASSRAYEQYF. DNA for the CDR3: TGTGCCAGCAGCCGGGCCTACGAGCAGTACTTC. Full variable domain (outside the CDR3, taken from reference TRBV7-2 and TRBJ2-7): GAGVSQSPSNKVTEKGKDVELRCDPISGHTALYWYRQSLGQGLEFLIYFQGNSAPDKSGLPSDRFSAERTGGSVSTLTIQRTQQEDSAVYLCASSRAYEQYFGPGTRLTVT.

In regard to this clonotype: Relative to the germline gene, one junction end is altered; a read error may explain this. The chain couples TRBV7-9 to TRBJ2-1; possibly TRBD1 or TRBD2 for D (5 bases each). Germline CDR1 SEHNR, CDR2 FQNEAQ (reference sequence). The CDR3 runs 15 residues. The CDR3 reads CAGSFGIGAGNEQFF. The CDR3 DNA follows: TGTGCCGGCAGCTTCGGTATCGGGGCTGGTAATGAGCAGTTCTTC.